The sequence of this T cell receptor beta chain was determined in a study of identical twins. Study-wide results and limits: There is a chance that invariant MAIT and iNKT cells partially muddied zero-insertion analyses.

Germline CDR1 reads LNHNV; CDR2 reads YYDKDF (reference sequence). The CDR3 length is 15 residues. The V and J ends lost 1 base and 2 bases, in that order; junction bases with no gene match: 4. Each cDNA held unique molecular identifiers, and template switching gave it a universal primer site. MiXCR was run by TCRdb on the 5' RACE reads, yielding one entry per CDR3 protein. The sample includes some 790,000 distinct CDR3 sequences, roughly 18% of them seen just once. Remarks on this clonotype: Its antigen is currently unknown.

These records were also assigned to another study, of T cells expressing NK-cell markers. This second report adds: HCMV serostatus: seven of eight sequenced donors positive, one negative. These clonotypes, the leaders elsewhere, also led the CD3+CD56-NKG2C+ fraction in four donors.

This chain joins TRBV15 and TRBJ2-7; 8 nucleotides match TRBD2. This TCR was sampled from a woman between 18 and 30 years old in good health. Sample: PBMCs. CDR3 amino acids: CATSRASGGPYEQYF. The CDR3 DNA sequence: TGTGCCACCAGCAGAGCCTCGGGGGGGCCCTACGAGCAGTACTTC.